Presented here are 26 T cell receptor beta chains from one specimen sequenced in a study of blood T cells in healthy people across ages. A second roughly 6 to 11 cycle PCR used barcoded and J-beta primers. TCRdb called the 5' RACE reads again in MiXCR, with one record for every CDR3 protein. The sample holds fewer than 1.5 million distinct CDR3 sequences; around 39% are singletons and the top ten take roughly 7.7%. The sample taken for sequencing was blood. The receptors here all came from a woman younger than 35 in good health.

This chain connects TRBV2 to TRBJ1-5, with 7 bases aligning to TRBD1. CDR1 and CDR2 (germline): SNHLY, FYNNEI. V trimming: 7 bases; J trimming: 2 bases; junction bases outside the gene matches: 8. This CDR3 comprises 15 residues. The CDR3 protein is CASTPGQTGNQPQHF. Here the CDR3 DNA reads TGTGCCAGCACCCCGGGACAGACGGGCAATCAGCCCCAGCATTTT.

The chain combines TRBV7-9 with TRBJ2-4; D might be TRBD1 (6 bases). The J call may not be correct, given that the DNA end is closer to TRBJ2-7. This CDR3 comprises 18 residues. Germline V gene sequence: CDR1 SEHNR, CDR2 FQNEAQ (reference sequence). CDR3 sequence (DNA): TGTGCCAGCAGCTTAGATCCCCCTCAGGCAGGGGAGAAAAGCGAGCAGTACTTC. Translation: CASSLDPPQAGEKSEQYF.

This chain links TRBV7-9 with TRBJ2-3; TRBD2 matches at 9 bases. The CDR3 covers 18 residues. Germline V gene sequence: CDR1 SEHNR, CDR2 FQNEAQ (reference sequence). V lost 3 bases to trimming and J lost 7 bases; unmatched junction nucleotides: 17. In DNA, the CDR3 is TGTGCCAGCAGCTTTAGGGCGAACTCAGCGGGGGGCGAGCATACGCAGTATTTT. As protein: CASSFRANSAGGEHTQYF.

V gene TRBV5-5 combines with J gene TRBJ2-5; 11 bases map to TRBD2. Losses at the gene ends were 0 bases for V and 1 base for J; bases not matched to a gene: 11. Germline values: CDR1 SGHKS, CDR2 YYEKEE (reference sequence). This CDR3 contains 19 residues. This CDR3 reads CASSLVPGTSGVRQETQYF. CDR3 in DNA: TGTGCCAGCAGCTTGGTTCCTGGGACTAGCGGAGTCCGCCAAGAGACCCAGTACTTC.

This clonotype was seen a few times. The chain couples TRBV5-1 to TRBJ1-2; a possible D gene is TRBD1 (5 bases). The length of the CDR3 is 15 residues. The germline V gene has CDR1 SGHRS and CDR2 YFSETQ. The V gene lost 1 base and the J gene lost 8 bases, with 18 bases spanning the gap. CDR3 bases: TGCGCCAGCAGCTTGAGAGGGGACGTAAAAGGCGGCTACACCTTC. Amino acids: CASSLRGDVKGGYTF.

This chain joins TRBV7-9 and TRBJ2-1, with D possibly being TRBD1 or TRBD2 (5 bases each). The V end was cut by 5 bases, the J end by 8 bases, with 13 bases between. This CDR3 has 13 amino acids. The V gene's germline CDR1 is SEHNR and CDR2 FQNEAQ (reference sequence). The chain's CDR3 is CASSTLGTDEQFF. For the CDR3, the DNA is TGTGCCAGCAGCACACTCGGGACCGATGAGCAGTTCTTC. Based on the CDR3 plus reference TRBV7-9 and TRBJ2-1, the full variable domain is DTGVSQNPRHKITKRGQNVTFRCDPISEHNRLYWYRQTLGQGPEFLTYFQNEAQLEKSRLLSDRFSAERPKGSFSTLEIQRTEQGDSAMYLCASSTLGTDEQFFGPGTRLTVL.

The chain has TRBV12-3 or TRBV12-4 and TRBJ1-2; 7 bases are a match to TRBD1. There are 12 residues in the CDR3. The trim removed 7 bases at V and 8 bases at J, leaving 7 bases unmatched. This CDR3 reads CASNQQGTGYTF. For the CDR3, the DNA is TGTGCCAGCAACCAACAGGGGACCGGCTACACCTTC.

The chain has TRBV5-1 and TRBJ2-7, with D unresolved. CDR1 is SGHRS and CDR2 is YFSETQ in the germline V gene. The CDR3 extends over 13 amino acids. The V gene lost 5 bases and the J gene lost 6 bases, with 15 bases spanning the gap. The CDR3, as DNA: TGCGCCAGCAGTTTTGTTCCCAAGGCCGAGCAGTACTTC. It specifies CASSFVPKAEQYF.

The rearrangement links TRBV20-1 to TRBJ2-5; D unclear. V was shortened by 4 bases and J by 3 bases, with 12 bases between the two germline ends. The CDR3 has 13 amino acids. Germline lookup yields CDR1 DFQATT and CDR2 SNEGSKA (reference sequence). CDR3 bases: TGCAGTGCTACTACGGACGAGAAAGAGACCCAGTACTTC. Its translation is CSATTDEKETQYF.

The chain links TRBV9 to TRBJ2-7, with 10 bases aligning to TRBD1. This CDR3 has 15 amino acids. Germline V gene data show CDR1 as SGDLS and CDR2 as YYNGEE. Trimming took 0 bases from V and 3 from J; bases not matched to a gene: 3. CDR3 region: CASSVGGQGNYEQYF. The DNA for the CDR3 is TGTGCCAGCAGCGTAGGGGGACAGGGGAACTACGAGCAGTACTTC.

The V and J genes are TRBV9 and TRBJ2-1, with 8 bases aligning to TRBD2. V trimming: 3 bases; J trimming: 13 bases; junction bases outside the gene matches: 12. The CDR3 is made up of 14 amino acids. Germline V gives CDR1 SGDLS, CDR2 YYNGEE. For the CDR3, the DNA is TGTGCCAGCAGCGCAACTAGCGGCTACGAGACCCAGTTCTTC. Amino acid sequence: CASSATSGYETQFF.

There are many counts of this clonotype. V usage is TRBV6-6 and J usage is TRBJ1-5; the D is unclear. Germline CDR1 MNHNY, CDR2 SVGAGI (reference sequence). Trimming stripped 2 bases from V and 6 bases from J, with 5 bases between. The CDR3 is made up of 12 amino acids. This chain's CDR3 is CASSYGSQPQHF. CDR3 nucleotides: TGTGCCAGCAGTTACGGGAGTCAGCCCCAGCATTTT.

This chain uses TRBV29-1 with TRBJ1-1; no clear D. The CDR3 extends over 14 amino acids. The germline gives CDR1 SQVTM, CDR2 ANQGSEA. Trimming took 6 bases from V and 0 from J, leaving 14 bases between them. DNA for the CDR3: TGCAGCGTCCCACAGCCACCCCTGAACACTGAAGCTTTCTTT. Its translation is CSVPQPPLNTEAFF.

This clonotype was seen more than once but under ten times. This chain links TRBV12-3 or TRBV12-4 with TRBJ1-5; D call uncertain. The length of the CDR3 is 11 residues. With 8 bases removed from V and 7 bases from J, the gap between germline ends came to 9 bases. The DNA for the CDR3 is TGTGCCAGCGGTTGGGAACAGCCCCAGCATTTT. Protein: CASGWEQPQHF.

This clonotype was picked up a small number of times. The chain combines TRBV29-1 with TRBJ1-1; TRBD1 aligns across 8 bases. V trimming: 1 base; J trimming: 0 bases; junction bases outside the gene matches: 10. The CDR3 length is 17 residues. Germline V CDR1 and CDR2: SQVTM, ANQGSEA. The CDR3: CSVEGFGTGILNTEAFF. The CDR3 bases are TGCAGCGTTGAAGGCTTCGGGACAGGAATTTTGAACACTGAAGCTTTCTTT.

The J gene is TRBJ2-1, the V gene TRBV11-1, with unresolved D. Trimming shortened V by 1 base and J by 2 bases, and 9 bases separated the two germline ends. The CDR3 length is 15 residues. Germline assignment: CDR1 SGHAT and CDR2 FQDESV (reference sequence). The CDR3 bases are TGTGCCAGCAGCTTAGGGGCCTCCCCCTACAATGAGCAGTTCTTC. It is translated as CASSLGASPYNEQFF. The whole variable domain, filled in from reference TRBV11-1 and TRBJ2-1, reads EAEVAQSPRYKITEKSQAVAFWCDPISGHATLYWYRQILGQGPELLVQFQDESVVDDSQLPKDRFSAERLKGVDSTLKIQPAELGDSAMYLCASSLGASPYNEQFFGPGTRLTVL.

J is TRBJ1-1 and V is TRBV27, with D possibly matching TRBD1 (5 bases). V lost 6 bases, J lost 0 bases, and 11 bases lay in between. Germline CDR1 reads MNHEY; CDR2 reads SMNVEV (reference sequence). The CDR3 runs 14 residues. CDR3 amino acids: CASRRREMNTEAFF. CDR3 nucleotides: TGTGCCAGCAGGCGCAGGGAAATGAACACTGAAGCTTTCTTT.

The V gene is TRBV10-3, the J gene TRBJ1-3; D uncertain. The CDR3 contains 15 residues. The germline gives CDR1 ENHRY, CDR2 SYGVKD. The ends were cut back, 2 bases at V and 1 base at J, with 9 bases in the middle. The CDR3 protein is CAISEREVSGNTIYF. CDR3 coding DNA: TGTGCCATCAGTGAGAGGGAAGTTTCTGGAAACACCATATATTTT.

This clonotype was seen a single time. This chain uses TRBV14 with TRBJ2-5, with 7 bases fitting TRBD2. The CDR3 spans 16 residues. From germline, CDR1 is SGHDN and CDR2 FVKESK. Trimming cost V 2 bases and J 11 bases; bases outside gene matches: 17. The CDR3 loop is CASSQKRGPPVHEQYF. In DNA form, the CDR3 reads TGTGCCAGCAGCCAAAAGCGGGGTCCCCCTGTACATGAGCAGTACTTC.

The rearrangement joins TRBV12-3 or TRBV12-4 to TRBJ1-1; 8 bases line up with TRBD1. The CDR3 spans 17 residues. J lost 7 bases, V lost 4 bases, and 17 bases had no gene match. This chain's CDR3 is CASSSLGGAGGRIEAFF. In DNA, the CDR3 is TGTGCCAGCAGTTCCCTTGGAGGGGCAGGGGGCAGGATTGAAGCTTTCTTT.

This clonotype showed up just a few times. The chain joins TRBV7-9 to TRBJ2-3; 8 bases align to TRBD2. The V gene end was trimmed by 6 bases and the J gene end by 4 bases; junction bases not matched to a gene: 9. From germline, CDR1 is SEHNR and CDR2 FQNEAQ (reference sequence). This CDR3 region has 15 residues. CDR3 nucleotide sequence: TGTGCCAGCAGGCCTATAAGCGGGAGAGCAGATACGCAGTATTTT. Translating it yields CASRPISGRADTQYF.

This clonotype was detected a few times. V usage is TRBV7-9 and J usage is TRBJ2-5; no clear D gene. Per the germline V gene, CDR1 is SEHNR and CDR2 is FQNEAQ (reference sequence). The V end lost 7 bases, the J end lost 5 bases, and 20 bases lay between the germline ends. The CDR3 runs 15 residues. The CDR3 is CASKSYMVSVETQYF. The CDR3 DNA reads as TGTGCCAGCAAGTCCTATATGGTCTCGGTGGAGACCCAGTACTTC.

CDR3 coding DNA: TGCGCCAGCAGCTCGGGAGATCCTGGTGATAGGAGGTACTTC. It encodes CASSSGDPGDRRYF. V and J are TRBV5-1 and TRBJ2-5; D may be TRBD2 (6 bases). Trimming pared 3 bases from V and 13 bases from J, leaving 22 bases between. The V gene's germline CDR1 is SGHRS and CDR2 YFSETQ. This CDR3 contains 14 residues.

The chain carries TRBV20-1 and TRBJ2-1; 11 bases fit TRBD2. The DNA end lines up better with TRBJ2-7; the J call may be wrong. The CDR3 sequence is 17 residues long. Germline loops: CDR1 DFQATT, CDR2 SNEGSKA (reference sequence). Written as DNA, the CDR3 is TGCAGTGCTAAAGGAGGACTAGCGGGCGAGAAATACAATGAGCAGTACTTC. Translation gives CSAKGGLAGEKYNEQYF.

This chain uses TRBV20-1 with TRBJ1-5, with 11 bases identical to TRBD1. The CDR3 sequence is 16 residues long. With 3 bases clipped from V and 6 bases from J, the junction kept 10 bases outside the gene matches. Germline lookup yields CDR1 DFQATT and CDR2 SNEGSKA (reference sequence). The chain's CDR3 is CSARGQGGAGAQPQHF. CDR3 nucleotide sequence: TGCAGTGCTAGGGGACAGGGGGGAGCGGGGGCTCAGCCCCAGCATTTT.

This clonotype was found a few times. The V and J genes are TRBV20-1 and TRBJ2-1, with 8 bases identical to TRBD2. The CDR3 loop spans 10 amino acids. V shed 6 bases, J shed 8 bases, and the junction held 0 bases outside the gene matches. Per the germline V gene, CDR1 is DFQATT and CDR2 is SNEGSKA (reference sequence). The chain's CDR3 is CSAGGDEQFF. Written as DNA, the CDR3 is TGCAGTGCCGGGGGGGATGAGCAGTTCTTC.